The clone carrying this T cell receptor beta chain showed up just a few times. Its cognate antigen is unknown. This sample was included in a study of cytomegalovirus exposure and HLA in healthy donors. Study background: Inside one of the first data releases sat around 86 million unique TCRs taken from HLA-typed donors.

Study observations and caveats: The authors enumerated 150 to 200 TCR beta chains as linked to cytomegalovirus.

J gave up 1 base and V 6 bases, and 6 bases lay outside the gene matches. CDR1 is LNHDA and CDR2 is SQIVND in the germline V gene (reference sequence). The CDR3 is 16 amino acids. The PCR used 60 Vbeta and 13 Jbeta primers. Method: immunoSEQ multiplex PCR; TCRdb's copy keeps in-frame clones and lacks some. Of 120,000 or so clones listed, 7% to 9.5% are singletons. This chain joins TRBV19 and TRBJ2-3, with 11 positions matching TRBD2. The sequence was collected from a woman aged 40 to 55 in good health and CMV-seropositive. Sequencing was performed on PBMCs. CDR3 amino acids: CASSPLLAGGTDTQYF. The CDR3 DNA sequence: TGTGCCAGTAGCCCGCTACTAGCGGGGGGCACAGATACGCAGTATTTT.